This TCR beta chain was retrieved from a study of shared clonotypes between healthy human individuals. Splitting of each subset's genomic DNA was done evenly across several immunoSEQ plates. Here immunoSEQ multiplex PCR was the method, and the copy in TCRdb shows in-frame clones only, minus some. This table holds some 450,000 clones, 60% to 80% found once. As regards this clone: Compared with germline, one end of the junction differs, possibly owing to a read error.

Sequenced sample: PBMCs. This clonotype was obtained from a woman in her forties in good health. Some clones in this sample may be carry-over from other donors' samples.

CDR3 in DNA: TGTGCCAGCAGCGCTGTTCAAGAGGGCTTTATGTTTTTT. Translation: CASSAVQEGFMFF. V gene TRBV6-1 combines with J gene TRBJ1-5; D is uncertain. CDR3 length equals 13 residues. CDR1 and CDR2 (germline): MNHNS, SASEGT.